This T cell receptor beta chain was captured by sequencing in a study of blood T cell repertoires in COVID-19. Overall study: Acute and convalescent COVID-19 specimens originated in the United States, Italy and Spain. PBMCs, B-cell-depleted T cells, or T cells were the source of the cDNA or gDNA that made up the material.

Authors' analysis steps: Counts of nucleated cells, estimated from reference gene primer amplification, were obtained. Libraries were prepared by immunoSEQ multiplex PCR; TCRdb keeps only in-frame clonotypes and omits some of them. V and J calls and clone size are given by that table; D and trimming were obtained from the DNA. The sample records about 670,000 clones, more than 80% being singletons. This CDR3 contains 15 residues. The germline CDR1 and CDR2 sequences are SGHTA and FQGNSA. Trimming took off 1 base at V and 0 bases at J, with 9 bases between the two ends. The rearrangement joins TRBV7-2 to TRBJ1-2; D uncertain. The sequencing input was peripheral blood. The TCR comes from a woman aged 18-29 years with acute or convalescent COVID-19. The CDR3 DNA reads TGTGCCAGCAGCTTAGGACTGCCAGCTAACTATGGCTACACCTTC. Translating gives CASSLGLPANYGYTF. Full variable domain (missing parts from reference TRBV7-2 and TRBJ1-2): GAGVSQSPSNKVTEKGKDVELRCDPISGHTALYWYRQSLGQGLEFLIYFQGNSAPDKSGLPSDRFSAERTGGSVSTLTIQRTQQEDSAVYLCASSLGLPANYGYTFGSGTRLTVV.